The next 6 T cell receptor beta chains were all read from a single sample in a study of cytomegalovirus exposure and HLA in healthy donors. Both 60 Vbeta primers and 13 Jbeta primers went into the PCR. The method was immunoSEQ multiplex PCR; TCRdb's version includes in-frame clones alone and lacks a portion of them. This sample has 60,000 to 90,000 clones, with 70% to 80% found just once. The material sequenced was PBMCs. Source of these receptors: a woman aged 45 to 65 in good health and CMV-seropositive.

This clone was picked up one time. The chain is built from TRBV10-3 and TRBJ1-4, with 9 nucleotides matching TRBD1. After removal of 8 bases from V and 6 bases from J, the junction contained 4 bases not matched to a gene. In germline, CDR1 is ENHRY, CDR2 SYGVKD. The CDR3 runs 13 residues. In DNA form, the CDR3 reads TGTGCCATCCGGGACAGGGAAGATGAAAAACTGTTTTTT. Amino acid sequence: CAIRDREDEKLFF.

The table lists this clone with a count of one. The rearrangement joins TRBV5-6 to TRBJ2-6; possibly TRBD2 for D (5 bases). Germline V lookup: CDR1 SGHDT, CDR2 YYEEEE. This CDR3 is 15 amino acids long. V dropped 1 base and J dropped 0 bases, with 5 bases sitting between them. The CDR3, as DNA: TGTGCCAGCAGCTTGCGGGGCTCTGGGGCCAACGTCCTGACTTTC. This codes for CASSLRGSGANVLTF.

The chain is built from TRBV28 and TRBJ1-5; maybe TRBD1 (5 bases). Germline CDR1 and CDR2: MDHEN and SYDVKM. Trimming took 5 bases from V and 5 from J, leaving 10 bases between them. CDR3 length: 13 amino acids. The CDR3 protein is CASSIGGYQPQHF. CDR3 DNA: TGTGCCAGCAGTATCGGGGGATATCAGCCCCAGCATTTT.

The chain recombines TRBV5-4 with TRBJ1-4, with D possibly matching TRBD1 (6 bases). V dropped 3 bases and J dropped 3 bases, with 12 bases sitting between them. The CDR3 is made up of 15 amino acids. Germline CDR1 is SGHNT and CDR2 is YYREEE (reference sequence). Written as DNA, the CDR3 is TGTGCCAGCAGCTGGGGGGGCAGGTCTAATGAAAAACTGTTTTTT. The encoded protein is CASSWGGRSNEKLFF. Complete variable domain (other parts from reference TRBV5-4 and TRBJ1-4): ETGVTQSPTHLIKTRGQQVTLRCSSQSGHNTVSWYQQALGQGPQFIFQYYREEENGRGNFPPRFSGLQFPNYSSELNVNALELDDSALYLCASSWGGRSNEKLFFGSGTQLSVL.

This clone was picked up one time. The rearrangement links TRBV13 to TRBJ2-2; TRBD2 might be the D (5 bases). The CDR3 extends over 13 amino acids. With 5 bases removed from V and 7 bases from J, the gap between germline ends came to 11 bases. Germline-derived CDR1 and CDR2 are PRHDT and FYEKMQ (reference sequence). CDR3 amino acids: CASSPPGNGELFF. The CDR3 DNA sequence: TGTGCCAGCAGCCCCCCGGGAAACGGGGAGCTGTTTTTT.

The chain combines TRBV2 with TRBJ2-5; 7 positions agree with TRBD2. The ends lost 10 bases at V and 2 bases at J; junction bases unmatched: 4. This CDR3 has 12 amino acids. From germline, CDR1 is SNHLY and CDR2 FYNNEI. CDR3 sequence: CATLADQETQYF. Written as DNA, the CDR3 is TGTGCCACCCTAGCGGATCAAGAGACCCAGTACTTC.